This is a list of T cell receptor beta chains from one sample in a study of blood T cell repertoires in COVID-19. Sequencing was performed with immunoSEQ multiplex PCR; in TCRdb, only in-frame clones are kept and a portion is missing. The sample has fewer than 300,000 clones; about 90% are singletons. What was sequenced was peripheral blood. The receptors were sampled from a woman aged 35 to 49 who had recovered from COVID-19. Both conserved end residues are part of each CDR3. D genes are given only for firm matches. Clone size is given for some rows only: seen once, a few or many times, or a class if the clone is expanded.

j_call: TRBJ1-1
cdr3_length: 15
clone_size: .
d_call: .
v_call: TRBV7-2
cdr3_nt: TGTGCCAGCAGCTTCTTTGGAGCTGGGAACACTGAAGCTTTCTTT
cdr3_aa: CASSFFGAGNTEAFF

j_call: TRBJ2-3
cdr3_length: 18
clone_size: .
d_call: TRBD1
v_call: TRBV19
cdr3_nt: TGTGCCAGTAGCAATCCAACCGGCGGGACAGGGTTCACAGATACGCAGTATTTT
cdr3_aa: CASSNPTGGTGFTDTQYF

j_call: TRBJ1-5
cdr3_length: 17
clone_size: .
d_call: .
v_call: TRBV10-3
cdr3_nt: TGTGCCATCAGTGAGTCGACAGGAGACCATAGCAATCAGCCCCAGCATTTT
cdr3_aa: CAISESTGDHSNQPQHF

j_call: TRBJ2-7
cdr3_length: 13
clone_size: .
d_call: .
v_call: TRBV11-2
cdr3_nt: TGTGCCAGCAGCTTAGAATACGGGAACGAGCAGTACTTC
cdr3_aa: CASSLEYGNEQYF

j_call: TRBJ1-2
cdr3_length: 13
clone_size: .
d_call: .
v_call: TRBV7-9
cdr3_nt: TGTGCCAGCAGGGTCGATCTCAGGGCGGGCTACACCTTC
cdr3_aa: CASRVDLRAGYTF

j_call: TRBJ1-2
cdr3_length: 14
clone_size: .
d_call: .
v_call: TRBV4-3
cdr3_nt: TGCGCCAGCAGCCAAGACGGCAGGGTCGGGGGCTACACCTTC
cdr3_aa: CASSQDGRVGGYTF

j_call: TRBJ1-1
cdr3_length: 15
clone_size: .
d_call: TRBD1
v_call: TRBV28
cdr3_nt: TGTGCCGGTTCGGGGGACAGGGGGTGGTACACTGAAGCTTTCTTT
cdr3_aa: CAGSGDRGWYTEAFF

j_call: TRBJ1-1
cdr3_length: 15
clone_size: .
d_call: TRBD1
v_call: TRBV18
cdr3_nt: TGTGCCAGCTCACCACCGGGACAGGGTCGCACTGAAGCTTTCTTT
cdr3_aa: CASSPPGQGRTEAFF

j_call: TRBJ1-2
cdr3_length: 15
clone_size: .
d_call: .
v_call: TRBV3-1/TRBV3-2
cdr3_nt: TGTGCCAGCAGTTCTGGGGGCAGGTCCCTATGGGGCTACACCTTC
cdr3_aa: CASSSGGRSLWGYTF

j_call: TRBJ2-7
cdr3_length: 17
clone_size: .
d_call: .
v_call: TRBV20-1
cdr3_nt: TGCAGTGCTAGTCCCTGGGGCCATTTTTATCAATCCTACGAGCAGTACTTC
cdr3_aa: CSASPWGHFYQSYEQYF

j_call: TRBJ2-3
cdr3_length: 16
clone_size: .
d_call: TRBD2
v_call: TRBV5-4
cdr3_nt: TGTGCCAGCAGTTCCTACGGGGGGGGCCCTTTGGATACGCAGTATTTT
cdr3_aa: CASSSYGGGPLDTQYF

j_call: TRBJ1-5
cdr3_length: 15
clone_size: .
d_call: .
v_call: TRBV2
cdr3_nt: TGTGCCAGCAGTGATAAGGACAGCGCCAATCAGCCCCAGCATTTT
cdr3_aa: CASSDKDSANQPQHF

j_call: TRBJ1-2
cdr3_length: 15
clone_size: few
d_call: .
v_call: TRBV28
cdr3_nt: TGTGCCACTTCCCTGCTGGGACTAACTAACTATGGCTACACCTTC
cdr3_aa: CATSLLGLTNYGYTF

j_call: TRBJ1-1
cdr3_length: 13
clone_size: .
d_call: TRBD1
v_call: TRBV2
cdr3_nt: TGTGCCAGCAGGGGACAGGGGGACCTTGAAGCTTTCTTT
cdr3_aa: CASRGQGDLEAFF